This is a list of T cell receptor beta chains from one sample in a study of vaccination effects on CD4 cells after COVID-19. These receptors' targets are unknown. Measured with immunoSEQ multiplex PCR; TCRdb has only the in-frame clones, and not every one. The sample gives 35,000 to 55,000 clones, approximately 70% of which show up once; over 8.5% is in the top ten. The sample here was CD4+ T cells from PBMCs cultured without peptide, taken after COVID-19 vaccination. All receptors derive from a human donor who received a COVID-19 vaccine. The CDR3 runs from the conserved cysteine through the conserved F or W. A D gene is named only where the DNA matches it firmly. Clone size is shown for a subset of rows, as once, few, many or a class of expanded clone.

cdr3_aa cdr3_nt v_call clone_size d_call j_call
CATRLEGTEAFF TGTGCCACACGTCTCGAGGGAACTGAAGCTTTCTTT TRBV10-3 once - TRBJ1-1
CASSYGDRVSPLHF TGTGCCAGCAGTTACGGGGACAGGGTCTCACCCCTCCACTTT TRBV6-5 - TRBD1 TRBJ1-6
CASSPPNPGKGPNIQYF TGTGCCAGCTCACCTCCGAATCCGGGAAAAGGCCCGAACATTCAGTACTTC TRBV18 - - TRBJ2-4
CASSPSRSGARTDTQYF TGTGCCAGCTCACCATCTAGGTCAGGGGCAAGGACAGATACGCAGTATTTT TRBV18 - - TRBJ2-3
CASSLFLERQMNTEAFF TGTGCCAGCAGCTTGTTTCTAGAGAGACAAATGAACACTGAAGCTTTCTTT TRBV5-6 - - TRBJ1-1
CASSLGSDYGYTF TGTGCCAGCAGCTTGGGTTCTGACTATGGCTACACCTTC TRBV7-9 - - TRBJ1-2
CASSQGDREEETQYF TGTGCCAGCAGCCAAGGGGACAGGGAGGAGGAGACCCAGTACTTC TRBV7-9 - TRBD1 TRBJ2-5
CASSLGISSYEQYF TGTGCCAGCAGCTTAGGTATCAGCTCCTACGAGCAGTACTTC TRBV11-2 - - TRBJ2-7
CASSLGVAGVEQFF TGCGCCAGCAGCTTGGGGGTAGCGGGTGTTGAGCAGTTCTTC TRBV5-1 few TRBD2 TRBJ2-1
CASSYTSGSRSEQYF TGTGCCAGCAGCTACACTAGCGGGAGTCGATCCGAGCAGTACTTC TRBV2 - TRBD2 TRBJ2-7
CASSPGLGAGGELFF TGTGCCAGCAGCCCGGGACTAGGAGCGGGAGGGGAGCTGTTTTTT TRBV2 - TRBD2 TRBJ2-2
CAISTTGGTGELFF TGTGCCATCTCTACGACAGGGGGCACCGGGGAGCTGTTTTTT TRBV10-3 - TRBD1 TRBJ2-2
CASSQDAAGVGTGELFF TGTGCCAGCAGCCAAGATGCAGCGGGAGTGGGAACCGGGGAGCTGTTTTTT TRBV14 - TRBD2 TRBJ2-2
CASSPTTGGNYGYTF TGTGCCAGCAGCCCGACGACAGGGGGCAACTATGGCTACACCTTC TRBV9 - TRBD1 TRBJ1-2
CASSDNRDRYEKLFF TGTGCCAGCAGCGACAACAGGGACCGCTATGAAAAACTGTTTTTT TRBV21-1 - - TRBJ1-4
CASSMKGQGTYEQYF TGTGCCAGTAGTATGAAGGGACAGGGGACCTACGAGCAGTACTTC TRBV19 - TRBD1 TRBJ2-7
CASSQQGDTEAFF TGCGCCAGCAGCCAACAGGGAGACACTGAAGCTTTCTTT TRBV5-1 - - TRBJ1-1
CASSHPTSSDDYEQYF TGTGCCAGCAGCCACCCAACTAGTAGCGACGACTACGAGCAGTACTTC TRBV3-1/TRBV3-2 once - TRBJ2-7
CASSLDLQGYSGNTIYF TGTGCCAGCAGCTTAGATCTTCAGGGATACTCTGGAAACACCATATATTTT TRBV11-2 once - TRBJ1-3
CASSDRDRSSYEQYF TGTGCCAGCAGTGACCGGGACAGGAGCTCCTACGAGCAGTACTTC TRBV6-1 few TRBD1 TRBJ2-7
CASSLGTSGNGETQYF TGTGCCAGCAGCTTGGGGACTAGCGGGAACGGAGAGACCCAGTACTTC TRBV7-9 - TRBD2 TRBJ2-5
CASSMGQGFSGYTF TGTGCCAGTAGTATGGGACAGGGATTCAGTGGCTACACCTTC TRBV19 few TRBD1 TRBJ1-2
CASSYRASYEQYF TGTGCCAGCAGTTACAGGGCTAGCTACGAGCAGTACTTC TRBV6-2/TRBV6-3 - - TRBJ2-7
CASRIASLQGGYTF TGTGCCAGTAGGATAGCCTCTCTACAGGGTGGCTACACCTTC TRBV19 once - TRBJ1-2
CASGWGKDQPQHF TGTGCTAGTGGTTGGGGAAAAGATCAGCCCCAGCATTTT TRBV12-5 - - TRBJ1-5
CASSYDSYEQYF TGTGCCAGCAGCTACGACAGCTACGAGCAGTACTTC TRBV7-2 - - TRBJ2-7
CASRPTGVSYEQYF TGTGCCAGCAGGCCGACAGGGGTCTCCTACGAGCAGTACTTC TRBV2 once TRBD1 TRBJ2-7
CASSMTATNEKLFF TGCGCCAGCAGTATGACGGCAACTAATGAAAAACTGTTTTTT TRBV10-2 - - TRBJ1-4
CASSYGQGIGDTQYF TGTGCCAGCAGCTACGGACAGGGCATTGGGGATACGCAGTATTTT TRBV11-3 - TRBD1 TRBJ2-3
CAINEGGFGNTIYF TGTGCCATCAATGAAGGAGGGTTTGGAAACACCATATATTTT TRBV10-3 medium-sized - TRBJ1-3
CASSEAPGQAQPQHF TGTGCCAGCAGTGAAGCCCCGGGACAGGCTCAGCCCCAGCATTTT TRBV6-1 - TRBD1 TRBJ1-5
CASSSNTGVGQPQHF TGTGCCAGCAGCTCAAACACAGGCGTCGGTCAGCCCCAGCATTTT TRBV7-8 - - TRBJ1-5
CASSGDGQGQPQHF TGTGCCAGCAGTGGAGATGGACAGGGACAGCCCCAGCATTTT TRBV2 - TRBD1 TRBJ1-5
CASSIGQGYATGELFF TGCGCCAGCAGTATCGGACAGGGGTATGCCACCGGGGAGCTGTTTTTT TRBV10-1 - TRBD1 TRBJ2-2
CASSLAGVIDTQYF TGTGCCAGCAGTCTAGCGGGAGTAATAGATACGCAGTATTTT TRBV7-2 - TRBD2 TRBJ2-3
CASGYGTSPTRIDEQFF TGCGCCAGCGGATACGGGACTAGCCCCACCCGGATCGATGAGCAGTTCTTC TRBV5-1 - TRBD2 TRBJ2-1
CATSRDPGPYEQYF TGTGCCACCAGCAGAGATCCGGGACCCTACGAGCAGTACTTC TRBV15 once - TRBJ2-7
CAWNGGPRAHTGPNEKLFF TGTGCCTGGAACGGGGGCCCTCGGGCCCATACAGGCCCCAATGAAAAACTGTTTTTT TRBV30 - - TRBJ1-4
CASRGRGTDTQYF TGTGCCAGCAGGGGGCGGGGTACAGATACGCAGTATTTT TRBV27 - - TRBJ2-3
CASSPLNDRSYEQYF TGTGCCAGCTCACCACTTAACGACAGGAGCTACGAGCAGTACTTC TRBV18 few - TRBJ2-7
CASTDTAYEQYF TGTGCCAGCACGGACACGGCCTACGAGCAGTACTTC TRBV7-2 - - TRBJ2-7
CATGPAQPNTGELFF TGTGCCACCGGCCCGGCGCAGCCTAACACCGGGGAGCTGTTTTTT TRBV24-1 - - TRBJ2-2